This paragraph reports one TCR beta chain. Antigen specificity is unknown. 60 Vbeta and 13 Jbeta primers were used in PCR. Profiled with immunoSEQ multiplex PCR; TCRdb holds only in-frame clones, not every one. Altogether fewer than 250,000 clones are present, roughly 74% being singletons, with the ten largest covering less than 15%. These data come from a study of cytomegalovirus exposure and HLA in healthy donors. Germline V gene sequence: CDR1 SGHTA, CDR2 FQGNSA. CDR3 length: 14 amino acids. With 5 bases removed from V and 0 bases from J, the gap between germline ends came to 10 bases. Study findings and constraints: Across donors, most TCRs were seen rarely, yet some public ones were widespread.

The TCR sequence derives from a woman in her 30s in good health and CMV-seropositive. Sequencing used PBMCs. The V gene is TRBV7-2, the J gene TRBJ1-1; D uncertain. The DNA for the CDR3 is TGTGCCAGCAGCCTACAGAGAATGAACACTGAAGCTTTCTTT. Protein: CASSLQRMNTEAFF.